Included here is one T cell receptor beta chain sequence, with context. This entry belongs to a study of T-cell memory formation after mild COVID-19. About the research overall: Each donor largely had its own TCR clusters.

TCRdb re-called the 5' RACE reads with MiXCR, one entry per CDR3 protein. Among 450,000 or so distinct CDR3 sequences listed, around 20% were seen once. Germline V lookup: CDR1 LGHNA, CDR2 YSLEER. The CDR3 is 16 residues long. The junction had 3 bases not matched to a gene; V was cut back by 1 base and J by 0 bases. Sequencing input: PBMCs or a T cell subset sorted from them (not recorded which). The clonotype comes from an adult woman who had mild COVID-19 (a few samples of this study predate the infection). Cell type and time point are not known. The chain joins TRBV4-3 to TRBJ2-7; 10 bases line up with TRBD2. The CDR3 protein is CASSQVTSGTSYEQYF. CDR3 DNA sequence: TGCGCCAGCAGCCAAGTTACTAGCGGGACCTCCTACGAGCAGTACTTC.